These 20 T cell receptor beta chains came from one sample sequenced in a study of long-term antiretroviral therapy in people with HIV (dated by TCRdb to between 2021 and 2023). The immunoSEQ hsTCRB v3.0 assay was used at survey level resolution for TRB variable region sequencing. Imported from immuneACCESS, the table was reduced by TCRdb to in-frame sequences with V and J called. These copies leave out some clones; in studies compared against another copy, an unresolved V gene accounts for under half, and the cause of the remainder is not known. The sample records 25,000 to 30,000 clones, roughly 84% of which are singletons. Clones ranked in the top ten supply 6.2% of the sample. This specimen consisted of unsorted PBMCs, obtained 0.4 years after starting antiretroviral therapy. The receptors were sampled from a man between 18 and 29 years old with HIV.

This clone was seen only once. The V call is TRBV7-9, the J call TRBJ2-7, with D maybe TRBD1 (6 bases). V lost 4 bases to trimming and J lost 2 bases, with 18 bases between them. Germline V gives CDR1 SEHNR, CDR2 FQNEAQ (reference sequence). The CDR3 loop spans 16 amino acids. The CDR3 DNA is TGTGCCAGCAGCTCGGAGACCGGGACATCACCCTACGAGCAGTACTTC. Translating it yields CASSSETGTSPYEQYF.

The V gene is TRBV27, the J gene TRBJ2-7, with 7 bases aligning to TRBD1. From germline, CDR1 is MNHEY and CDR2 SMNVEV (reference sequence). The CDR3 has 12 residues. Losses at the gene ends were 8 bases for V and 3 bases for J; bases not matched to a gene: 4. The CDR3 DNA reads TGTGCCAGCCGGGACAGAATCTACGAGCAGTACTTC. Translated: CASRDRIYEQYF.

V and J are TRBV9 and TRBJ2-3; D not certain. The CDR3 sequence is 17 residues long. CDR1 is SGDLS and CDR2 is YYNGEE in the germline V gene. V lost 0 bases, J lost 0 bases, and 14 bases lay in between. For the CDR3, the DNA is TGTGCCAGCAGCGTAGGGGCACCCCGCGGTAGCACAGATACGCAGTATTTT. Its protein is CASSVGAPRGSTDTQYF.

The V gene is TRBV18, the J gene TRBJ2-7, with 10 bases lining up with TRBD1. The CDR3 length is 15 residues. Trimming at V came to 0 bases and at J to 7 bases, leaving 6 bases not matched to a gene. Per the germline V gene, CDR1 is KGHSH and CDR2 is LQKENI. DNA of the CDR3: TGTGCCAGCTCACCACCGGGACAGGGGCCGGGGGAGCAGTACTTC. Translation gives CASSPPGQGPGEQYF.

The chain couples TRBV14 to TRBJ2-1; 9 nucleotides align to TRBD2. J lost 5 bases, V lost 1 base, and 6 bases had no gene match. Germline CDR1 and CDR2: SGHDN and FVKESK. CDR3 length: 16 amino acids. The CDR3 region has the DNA TGTGCCAGCAGCCAAGGGAGCGGGAGGATCCACAATGAGCAGTTCTTC. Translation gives CASSQGSGRIHNEQFF.

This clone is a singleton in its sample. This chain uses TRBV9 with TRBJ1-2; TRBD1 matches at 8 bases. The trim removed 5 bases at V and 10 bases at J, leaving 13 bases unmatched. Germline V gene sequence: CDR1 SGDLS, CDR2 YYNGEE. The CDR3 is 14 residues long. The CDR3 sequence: CASSMDREGYDYTF. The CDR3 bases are TGTGCCAGCAGTATGGACAGGGAAGGGTACGACTACACCTTC.

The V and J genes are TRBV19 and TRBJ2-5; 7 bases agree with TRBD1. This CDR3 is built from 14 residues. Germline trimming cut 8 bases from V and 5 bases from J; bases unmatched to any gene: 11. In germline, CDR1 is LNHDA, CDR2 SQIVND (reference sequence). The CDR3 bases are TGTGCCAGTTCCGGGACAGCAAGTGCGGAGACCCAGTACTTC. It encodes CASSGTASAETQYF. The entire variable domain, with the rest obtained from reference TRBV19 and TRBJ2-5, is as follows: DGGITQSPKYLFRKEGQNVTLSCEQNLNHDAMYWYRQDPGQGLRLIYYSQIVNDFQKGDIAEGYSVSREKKESFPLTVTSAQKNPTAFYLCASSGTASAETQYFGPGTRLLVL.

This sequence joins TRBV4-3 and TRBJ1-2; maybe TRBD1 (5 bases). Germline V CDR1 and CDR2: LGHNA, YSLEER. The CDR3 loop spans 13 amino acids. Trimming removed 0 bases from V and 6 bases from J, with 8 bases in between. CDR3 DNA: TGCGCCAGCAGCCAAGATTTACAGGATGGCTACACCTTC. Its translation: CASSQDLQDGYTF.

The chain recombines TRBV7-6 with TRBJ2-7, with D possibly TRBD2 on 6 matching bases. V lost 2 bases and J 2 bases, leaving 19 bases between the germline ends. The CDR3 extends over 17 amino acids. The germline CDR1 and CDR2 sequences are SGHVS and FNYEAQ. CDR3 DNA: TGTGCCAGCAGCTTACGGCGGGGATGGGGAACCCCCTACGAGCAGTACTTC. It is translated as CASSLRRGWGTPYEQYF.

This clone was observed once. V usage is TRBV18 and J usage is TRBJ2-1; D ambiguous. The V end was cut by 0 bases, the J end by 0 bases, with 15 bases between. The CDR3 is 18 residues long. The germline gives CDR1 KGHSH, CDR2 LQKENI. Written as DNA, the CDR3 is TGTGCCAGCTCACCACCCCCCACCGTGGGGTCCTCCTACAATGAGCAGTTCTTC. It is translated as CASSPPPTVGSSYNEQFF.

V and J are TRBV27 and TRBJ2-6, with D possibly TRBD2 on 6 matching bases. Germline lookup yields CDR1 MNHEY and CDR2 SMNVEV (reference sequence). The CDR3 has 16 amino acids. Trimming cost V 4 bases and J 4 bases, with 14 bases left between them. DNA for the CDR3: TGTGCCAGCAGTTGGCTTCTTGCGGGAGGGGCCAACGTCCTGACTTTC. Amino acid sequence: CASSWLLAGGANVLTF.

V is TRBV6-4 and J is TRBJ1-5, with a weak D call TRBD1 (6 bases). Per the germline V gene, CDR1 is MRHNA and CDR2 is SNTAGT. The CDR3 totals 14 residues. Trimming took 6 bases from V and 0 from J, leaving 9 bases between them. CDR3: CASSEDSSNQPQHF. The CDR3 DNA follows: TGTGCCAGCAGCGAGGACAGTAGCAATCAGCCCCAGCATTTT.

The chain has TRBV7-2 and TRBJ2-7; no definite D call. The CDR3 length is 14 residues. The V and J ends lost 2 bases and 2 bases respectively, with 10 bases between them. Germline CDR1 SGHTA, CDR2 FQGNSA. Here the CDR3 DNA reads TGTGCCAGCAGCTTAAACAGCCTTCCCTACGAGCAGTACTTC. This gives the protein CASSLNSLPYEQYF.

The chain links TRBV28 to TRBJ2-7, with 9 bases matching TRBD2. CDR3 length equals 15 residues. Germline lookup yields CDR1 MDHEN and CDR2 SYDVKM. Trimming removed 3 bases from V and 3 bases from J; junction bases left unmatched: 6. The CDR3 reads CASSLGASGNYEQYF. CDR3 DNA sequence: TGTGCCAGCAGTTTGGGGGCTAGCGGGAACTACGAGCAGTACTTC.

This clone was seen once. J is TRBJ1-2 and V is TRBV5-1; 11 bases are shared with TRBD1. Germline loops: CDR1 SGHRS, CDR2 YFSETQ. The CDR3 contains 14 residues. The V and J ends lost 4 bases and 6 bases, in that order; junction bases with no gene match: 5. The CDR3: CASSPDRGLDGYTF. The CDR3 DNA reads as TGCGCCAGCAGCCCGGACAGGGGGCTGGATGGCTACACCTTC. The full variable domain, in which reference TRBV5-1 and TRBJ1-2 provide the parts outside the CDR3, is KAGVTQTPRYLIKTRGQQVTLSCSPISGHRSVSWYQQTPGQGLQFLFEYFSETQRNKGNFPGRFSGRQFSNSRSEMNVSTLELGDSALYLCASSPDRGLDGYTFGSGTRLTVV.

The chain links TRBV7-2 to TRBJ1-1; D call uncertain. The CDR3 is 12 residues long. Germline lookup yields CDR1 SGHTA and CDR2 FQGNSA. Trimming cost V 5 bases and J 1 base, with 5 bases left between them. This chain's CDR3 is CASSARNTEAFF. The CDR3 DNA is TGTGCCAGCAGCGCGCGGAACACTGAAGCTTTCTTT.

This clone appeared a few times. The CDR3 region has the DNA TGTGCCAGCAGCCTGACAACTAACTATGGCTACACCTTC. This sequence encodes CASSLTTNYGYTF. The chain uses TRBV14 and TRBJ1-2; D unclear. CDR3 size: 13 residues. Germline CDR1 is SGHDN and CDR2 is FVKESK. V lost 4 bases, J lost 0 bases, and 6 bases lay in between.

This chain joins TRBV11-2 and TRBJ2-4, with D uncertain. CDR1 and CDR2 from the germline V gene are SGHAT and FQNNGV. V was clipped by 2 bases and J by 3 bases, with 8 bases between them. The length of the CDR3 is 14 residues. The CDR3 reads CASSLSYNKNIQYF. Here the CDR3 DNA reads TGTGCCAGCAGCTTAAGTTACAACAAAAACATTCAGTACTTC.

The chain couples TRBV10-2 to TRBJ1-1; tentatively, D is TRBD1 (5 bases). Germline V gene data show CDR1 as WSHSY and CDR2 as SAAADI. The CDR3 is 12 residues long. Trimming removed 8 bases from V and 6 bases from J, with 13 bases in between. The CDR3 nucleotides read TGCGCCAGCGGGGGGAGTGGTGCTGAAGCTTTCTTT. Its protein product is CASGGSGAEAFF.

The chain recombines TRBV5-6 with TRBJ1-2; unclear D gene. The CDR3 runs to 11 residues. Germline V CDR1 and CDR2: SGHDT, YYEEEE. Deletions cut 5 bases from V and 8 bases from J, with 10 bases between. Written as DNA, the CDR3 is TGTGCCAGCAGATCCCACTGGGGCTACACCTTC. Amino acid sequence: CASRSHWGYTF.